The 7 T cell receptor beta chains below all came from one sample that was sequenced in a study of cytomegalovirus exposure and HLA in healthy donors. PCR was performed using 60 Vbeta and 13 Jbeta primers. Data came from immunoSEQ multiplex PCR; TCRdb stores just in-frame clones and leaves some out. Among approximately 130,000 clones, approximately 80% were seen once, and the ten largest hold around 5.8%. Sequencing input: PBMCs. Receptor source: a man younger than 35 in good health and CMV-seropositive.

The chain links TRBV5-4 to TRBJ2-7; TRBD2 matches 11 bases. The V segment lost 0 bases and the J segment 4 bases; nucleotides outside the gene matches: 6. Germline V gene sequence: CDR1 SGHNT, CDR2 YYREEE (reference sequence). This CDR3 is built from 16 residues. The chain's CDR3 is CASSLAPTSGGYEQYF. The CDR3 DNA is TGTGCCAGCAGCTTGGCCCCAACTAGCGGGGGATACGAGCAGTACTTC.

V and J are TRBV7-8 and TRBJ2-7; D is perhaps TRBD1 (6 bases). CDR1 and CDR2 (germline): SGHVS, FQNEAQ. V lost 5 bases to trimming and J lost 12 bases, with 26 bases between them. This CDR3 is 15 amino acids long. CDR3 DNA sequence: TGTGCCAGCAGCCAATCTGCGTCAGGGGTGGAATTGGGGTACTTC. This gives the protein CASSQSASGVELGYF. Full variable domain (missing parts from reference TRBV7-8 and TRBJ2-7): GAGVSQSPRYKVAKRGQDVALRCDPISGHVSLFWYQQALGQGPEFLTYFQNEAQLDKSGLPSDRFFAERPEGSVSTLKIQRTQQEDSAVYLCASSQSASGVELGYFGPGTRLTVT.

This chain uses TRBV10-2 with TRBJ2-7, with D perhaps TRBD1 (6 bases). Trimming removed 8 bases from V and 0 bases from J, with 14 bases in between. The CDR3 is 14 residues long. Germline values: CDR1 WSHSY, CDR2 SAAADI. The CDR3 here is CASSEWDTSYEQYF. Here the CDR3 DNA reads TGCGCCAGCTCGGAGTGGGACACCTCCTACGAGCAGTACTTC.

This chain uses TRBV7-9 with TRBJ2-5; D is possibly TRBD2 (6 bases). Deletions cut 4 bases from V and 5 bases from J, with 17 bases between. CDR3 length: 15 residues. Germline V lookup: CDR1 SEHNR, CDR2 FQNEAQ (reference sequence). For the CDR3, the DNA is TGTGCCAGCAGCTACGCCAGGAGGGCCCGGGAGACCCAGTACTTC. This codes for CASSYARRARETQYF. Looking up the rest from reference TRBV7-9 and TRBJ2-5 gives the full variable domain: DTGVSQNPRHKITKRGQNVTFRCDPISEHNRLYWYRQTLGQGPEFLTYFQNEAQLEKSRLLSDRFSAERPKGSFSTLEIQRTEQGDSAMYLCASSYARRARETQYFGPGTRLLVL.

The table lists this clone with a few counts. The chain uses TRBV6-1 and TRBJ1-1; weak D call: TRBD1 (6 bases). V dropped 2 bases and J dropped 1 base, with 11 bases sitting between them. The germline V gene has CDR1 MNHNS and CDR2 SASEGT. This CDR3 comprises 15 residues. CDR3 coding DNA: TGTGCCAGCAGTGAACTTCGGACAGAGAACACTGAAGCTTTCTTT. Its protein is CASSELRTENTEAFF.

This clone was seen just once. Here the CDR3 reads CASSYDSHNEKLFF. CDR3 DNA: TGTGCCAGCAGTTATGACAGCCATAATGAAAAACTGTTTTTT. J is TRBJ1-4 and V is TRBV6-5; tentatively, D is TRBD1 (5 bases). The CDR3 extends over 14 amino acids. The germline V and J ends were trimmed by 3 bases and 4 bases, with 9 bases remaining between them. CDR1 MNHEY and CDR2 SVGAGI come from the germline V gene.

The chain has TRBV10-3 and TRBJ1-1; D remains ambiguous. The V end lost 2 bases, the J end lost 4 bases, and 14 bases lay between the germline ends. Germline loops: CDR1 ENHRY, CDR2 SYGVKD. This CDR3 is built from 15 residues. CDR3 nucleotide sequence: TGTGCCATCAGTGAGAAAGCGGGGTCGGGCACTGAAGCTTTCTTT. It encodes CAISEKAGSGTEAFF.